This T cell receptor beta chain was profiled in a study of blood T cell repertoires in COVID-19. The wider study: T cells, B-cell-depleted T cells, or PBMCs provided the cDNA or gDNA that served as material.

This CDR3 spans 16 amino acids. J lost 1 base, V lost 0 bases, and 3 bases had no gene match. Germline CDR1 reads KGHSH; CDR2 reads LQKENI. The protocol was immunoSEQ multiplex PCR, while the TCRdb copy is restricted to in-frame clones and leaves out a portion. The data contain about 180,000 clones, over 80% of them seen just once; the ten biggest clones take up 6.5% to 7.5%. Only a few counts were recorded for this clone. The V call is TRBV18, the J call TRBJ2-3; 8 bases match TRBD2. This receptor was taken from a woman in her thirties or forties with COVID-19, enrolled during active disease. The sequenced material came from peripheral blood. The CDR3 coding sequence is TGTGCCAGCTCACCACCCGGGGGGGCTGGCACAGATACGCAGTATTTT. It yields the protein CASSPPGGAGTDTQYF.